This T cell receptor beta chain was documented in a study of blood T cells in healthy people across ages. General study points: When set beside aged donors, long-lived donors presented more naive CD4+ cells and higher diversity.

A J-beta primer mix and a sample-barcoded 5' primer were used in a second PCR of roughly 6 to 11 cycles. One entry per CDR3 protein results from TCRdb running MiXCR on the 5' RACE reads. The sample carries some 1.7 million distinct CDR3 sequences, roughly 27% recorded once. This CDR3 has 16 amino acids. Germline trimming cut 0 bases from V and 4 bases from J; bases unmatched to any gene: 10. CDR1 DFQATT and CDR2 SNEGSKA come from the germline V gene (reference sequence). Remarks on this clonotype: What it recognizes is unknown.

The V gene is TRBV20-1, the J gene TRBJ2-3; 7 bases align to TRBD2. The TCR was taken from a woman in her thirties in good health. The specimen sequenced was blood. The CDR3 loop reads CSARDWGGSTPDTQYF. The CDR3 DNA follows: TGCAGTGCTAGAGATTGGGGCGGGAGTACCCCAGATACGCAGTATTTT.